This TCR beta chain was observed in a study of blood T cell repertoires in COVID-19. Study-wide context: T cells, B-cell-depleted T cells, or PBMCs supplied cDNA or gDNA.

The CDR3 contains 13 residues. Trimming removed 3 bases at V and 4 bases at J, with 9 bases between. The germline V gene encodes CDR1 SGHDT and CDR2 YYEEEE. This clone was seen just once. As originally analysed: From reference gene primer amplification, estimates of nucleated cell counts were derived. Profiling relied on immunoSEQ multiplex PCR, and the TCRdb table lists in-frame clones only, not all of them. V, J and clone size are those of that table, while D and trimming were read from the DNA. The sample includes around 100,000 clones, approximately 86% of them seen just once. The receptor comes from a man in his fifties or sixties with active or convalescent COVID-19. The chain has TRBV5-6 and TRBJ2-3; weak D call: TRBD1 (6 bases). The sequenced sample was peripheral blood. In DNA form, the CDR3 reads TGTGCCAGCAGCTACTACAGGGCAGATACGCAGTATTTT. This encodes CASSYYRADTQYF. Using reference TRBV5-6 and TRBJ2-3 for the parts outside the CDR3, the full variable domain is DAGVTQSPTHLIKTRGQQVTLRCSPKSGHDTVSWYQQALGQGPQFIFQYYEEEERQRGNFPDRFSGHQFPNYSSELNVNALLLGDSALYLCASSYYRADTQYFGPGTRLTVL.